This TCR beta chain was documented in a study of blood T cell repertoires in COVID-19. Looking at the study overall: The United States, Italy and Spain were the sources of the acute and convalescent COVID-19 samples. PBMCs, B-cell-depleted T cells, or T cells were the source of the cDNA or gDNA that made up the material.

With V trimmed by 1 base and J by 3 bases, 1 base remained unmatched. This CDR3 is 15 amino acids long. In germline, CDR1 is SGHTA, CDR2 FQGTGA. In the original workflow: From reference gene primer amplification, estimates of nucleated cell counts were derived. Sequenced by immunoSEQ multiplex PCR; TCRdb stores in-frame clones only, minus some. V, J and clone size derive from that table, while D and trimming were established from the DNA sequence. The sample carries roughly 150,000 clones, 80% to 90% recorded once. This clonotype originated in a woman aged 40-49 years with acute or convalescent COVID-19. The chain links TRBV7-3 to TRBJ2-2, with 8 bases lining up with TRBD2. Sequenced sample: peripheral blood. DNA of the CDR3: TGTGCCAGCAGCTTAAGGACTAGCCACACCGGGGAGCTGTTTTTT. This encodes CASSLRTSHTGELFF.